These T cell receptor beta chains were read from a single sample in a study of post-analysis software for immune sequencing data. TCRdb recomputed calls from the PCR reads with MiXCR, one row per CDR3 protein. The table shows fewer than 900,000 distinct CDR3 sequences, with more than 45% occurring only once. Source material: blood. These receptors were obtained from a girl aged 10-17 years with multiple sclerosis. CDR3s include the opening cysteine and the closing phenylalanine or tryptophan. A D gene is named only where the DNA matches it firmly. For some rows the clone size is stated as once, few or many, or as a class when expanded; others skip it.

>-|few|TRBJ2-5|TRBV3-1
TGTGCCAGCAGCCAAGGGAGGGCCGAGACCCAGTACTTC
CASSQGRAETQYF
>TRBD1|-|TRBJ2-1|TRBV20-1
TGCAGTGCTATTACAGGGGGATCCTACAATGAGCAGTTCTTC
CSAITGGSYNEQFF
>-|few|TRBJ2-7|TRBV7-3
TGTGCCAGCAGCTTAGACGGAGGAAAAAGCGAGCAGTACTTC
CASSLDGGKSEQYF
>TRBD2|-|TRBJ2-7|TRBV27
TGTGCCAGCAGTGCCGAGTCCCCTAGCGGTTCCTACGAGCAGTACTTC
CASSAESPSGSYEQYF
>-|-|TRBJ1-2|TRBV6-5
TGTGCCAGCTCTCCGGGGGTTGGCTACACCTTC
CASSPGVGYTF
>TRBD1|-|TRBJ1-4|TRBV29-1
TGCAGCTCAGGGACAGGGGGAAAACTGTTTTTT
CSSGTGGKLFF
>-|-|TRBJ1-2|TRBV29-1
TGCAGCGTGGAAGATTCCCCTCTCTATGGCTACACCTTC
CSVEDSPLYGYTF
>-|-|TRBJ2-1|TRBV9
TGTGCCAGCAGCGCCGGAGGGGCGGGTTACAATGAGCAGTTCTTC
CASSAGGAGYNEQFF
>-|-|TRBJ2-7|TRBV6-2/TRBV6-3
TGTGCCAGCAGTTTCCGTCCGGGCGTCTACGAGCAGTACTTC
CASSFRPGVYEQYF
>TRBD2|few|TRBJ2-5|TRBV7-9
TGTGCCAGCAGCCCAGCGGGACTAGGGCGCCAAGAGACCCAGTACTTC
CASSPAGLGRQETQYF
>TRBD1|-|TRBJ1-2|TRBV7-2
TGTGCCAGCAGCTTAGAGGTGACAGGGATTGGCTATGGCTACACCTTC
CASSLEVTGIGYGYTF
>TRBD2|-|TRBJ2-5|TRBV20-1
TGCAGTGCTTGTACTAGCGGGAGGGCCCTCATCACAGATACGCAGTACTTC
CSACTSGRALITDTQYF
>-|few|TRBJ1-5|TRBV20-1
TGCAGTGCTATAGATAGCGGGGTCGGGAGGGATCAGCCCCAGCATTTT
CSAIDSGVGRDQPQHF
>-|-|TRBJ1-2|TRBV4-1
TGCGCCAGCAGCCAAGAGGGAGCGATCGTCTATGGCTACACCTTC
CASSQEGAIVYGYTF
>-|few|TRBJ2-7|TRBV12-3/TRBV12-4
TGTGCCAGCAGTTTTAGTGGGCTCGAGCAGTACTTC
CASSFSGLEQYF
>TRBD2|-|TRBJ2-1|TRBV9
TGTGCCAGCAGCTCGAGCGGGAATAATGAGCAGTTCTTC
CASSSSGNNEQFF
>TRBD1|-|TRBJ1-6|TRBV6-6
TGTGCCAGCAGTGGGGGGGGACAGGGACAATCACCCCTCCACTTT
CASSGGGQGQSPLHF
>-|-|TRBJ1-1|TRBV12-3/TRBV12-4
TGTGCCAGCAGCTTATTCGGGGCTCCTGCTGAAGCTTTCTTT
CASSLFGAPAEAFF
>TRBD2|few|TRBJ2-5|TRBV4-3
TGCGCCAGCAGCCAAGAAGGGAGCGGGACCCTCTGGGAGACCCAGTACTTC
CASSQEGSGTLWETQYF
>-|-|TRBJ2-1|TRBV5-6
TGTGCCAGCAGCTACGTTCCGGGCCTCGAAAGTGAGCAGTTCTTC
CASSYVPGLESEQFF
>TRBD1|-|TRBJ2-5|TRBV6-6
TGTGCCAGCAGTTACGAAGGGACAGGGGAGGTCGAGACCCAGTACTTC
CASSYEGTGEVETQYF
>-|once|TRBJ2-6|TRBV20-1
TGCAGTGCTAGAGCGCGGAGCTCTGGGGCCAACGTCCTGACTTTC
CSARARSSGANVLTF
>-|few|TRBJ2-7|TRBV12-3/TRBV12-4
TGTGCCAGCAGGAAGGGGCTAGCCGACGAGCAGTACTTC
CASRKGLADEQYF
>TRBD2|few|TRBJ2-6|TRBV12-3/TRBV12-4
TGTGCCAGCAGTTTCGGGGGCGGAGGGATAGCGGGACCTCCTGGGGCCAACGTCCTGACTTTC
CASSFGGGGIAGPPGANVLTF
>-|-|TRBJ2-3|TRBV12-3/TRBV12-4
TGTGCCAGCAGTTTAGGAACAGGGAAAGCAGATACGCAGTATTTT
CASSLGTGKADTQYF
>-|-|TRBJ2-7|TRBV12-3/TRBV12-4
TGTGCCAGCCGTCCCTCGGGAGCCTACGAGCAGTACTTC
CASRPSGAYEQYF
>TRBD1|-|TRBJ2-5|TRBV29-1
TGCAGCGCCCAGACAGGGGGCCAAGAGACCCAGTACTTC
CSAQTGGQETQYF
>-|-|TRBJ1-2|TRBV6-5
TGTGCCAGCAGTACCAGGACCCATGGCTACACCTTC
CASSTRTHGYTF
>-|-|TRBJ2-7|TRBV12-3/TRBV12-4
TGTGCCAGCAGTTTTCCCCCAATATACGAGCAGTACTTC
CASSFPPIYEQYF
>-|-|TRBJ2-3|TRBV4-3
TGCGCCAACAGCCAAGATGTCGTGAGGTCGCCAGATACGCAGTATTTT
CANSQDVVRSPDTQYF
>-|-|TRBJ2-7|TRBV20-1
TGCAGTGCTAGAGATTTAACGGGAGATAAAGACGAGCAGTACTTC
CSARDLTGDKDEQYF
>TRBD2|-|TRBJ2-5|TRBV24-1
TGTGCCGCCAGTGATGGTCTAGCGGGAGGGCCGGGACAAGAGACCCAGTACTTC
CAASDGLAGGPGQETQYF
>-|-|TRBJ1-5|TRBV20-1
TGCAGTGCTAGGTCAAGCGGCAATCAGCCCCAGCATTTT
CSARSSGNQPQHF
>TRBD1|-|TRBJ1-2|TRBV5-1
TGCGCCAGCAGCTTGGTATCCGGGACAGGGGACTATGGCTACACCTTC
CASSLVSGTGDYGYTF
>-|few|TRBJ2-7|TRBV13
TGTGCCAGCAGCTTAGGGACAGGCTACTACGAGCAGTACTTC
CASSLGTGYYEQYF
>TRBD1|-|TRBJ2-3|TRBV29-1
TGCAGCGCCGGGGACAGATCCACAGATACGCAGTATTTT
CSAGDRSTDTQYF
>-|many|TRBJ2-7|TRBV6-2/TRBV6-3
TGTGCCAGCAGTCTGACGGATCTTTACGAGCAGTACTTC
CASSLTDLYEQYF
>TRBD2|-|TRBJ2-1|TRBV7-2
TGTGCCAGCAGCTCTGGGACTAGCGGGGGTACCTACAATGAGCAGTTCTTC
CASSSGTSGGTYNEQFF
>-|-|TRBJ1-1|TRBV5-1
TGCGCCAGCAGCTTGGATGTCAGCGAAGCTTTCTTT
CASSLDVSEAFF
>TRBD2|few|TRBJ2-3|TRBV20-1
TGCAGTGCTTTTAGATTTCTAGCGGGAGGCACAGATACGCAGTATTTT
CSAFRFLAGGTDTQYF